The sample holds one count of the clone carrying this T cell receptor (beta chain). Its target is not known. This record comes from a study of cytomegalovirus exposure and HLA in healthy donors. General study findings and limits: Evidence from a later analysis indicated that most CMV-associated TCR beta chains looked HLA-restricted. A prior analysis recorded that most TCR beta V segments were productive about 87% or about 30% of the time.

It was with 60 Vbeta and 13 Jbeta primers that the PCR ran. TCRdb's copy holds only in-frame clones and misses some; the assay was immunoSEQ multiplex PCR. The sample consists of about 160,000 clones, about three quarters of them appearing once. The material sequenced was PBMCs. This sequence originates from a man between 18 and 29 years old in good health and CMV-seropositive.

The chain's CDR3 is CSVEVWERGGTGELFF. The CDR3 DNA is TGCAGCGTTGAAGTGTGGGAGCGGGGAGGGACCGGGGAGCTGTTTTTT. The chain joins TRBV29-1 to TRBJ2-2, with 7 bases that match TRBD2. V lost 1 base to trimming and J lost 5 bases; unmatched junction nucleotides: 10. Germline CDR1 and CDR2: SQVTM and ANQGSEA. This CDR3 spans 16 amino acids.